The 13 T cell receptor beta chains in this list originate from one sample, sequenced in a study of shared clonotypes between healthy human individuals. Sequenced by immunoSEQ multiplex PCR; TCRdb stores in-frame clones only, minus some. The repertoire consists of under 2.5 million clones, with about 90% occurring once and the leading ten covering about 0.36%. Sequencing used naive CD4+ T cells from PBMCs. The subset denotes: CD45RA+ positively selected. The receptor source for this set is a man aged 18 to 29 in good health. Some clones in this sample may be carry-over from other donors' samples.

CDR3 region: CSVFQATDTQYF. CDR3 sequence (DNA): TGCAGCGTTTTTCAGGCCACAGATACGCAGTATTTT. V gene TRBV29-1 combines with J gene TRBJ2-3; no clear D. V was trimmed by 5 bases and J by 2 bases, leaving 8 bases between them. Germline CDR1 SQVTM, CDR2 ANQGSEA. This CDR3 region has 12 residues.

V is TRBV30 and J is TRBJ2-3; possible D gene TRBD1, 6 bases. There are 12 residues in the CDR3. V was trimmed by 1 base and J by 9 bases, leaving 11 bases between them. Germline V gives CDR1 GTSNPN, CDR2 SVGIG (reference sequence). CDR3 coding DNA: TGTGCCTGGAGTGAAGACAGGTTGACGCAGTATTTT. Protein: CAWSEDRLTQYF.

The chain is built from TRBV6-6 and TRBJ2-3; D is unresolved. The germline V and J ends were trimmed by 2 bases and 5 bases, with 11 bases remaining between them. CDR1 and CDR2 from the germline V gene are MNHNY and SVGAGI (reference sequence). This CDR3 is 14 amino acids long. The CDR3 is CASSYLGSQDTQYF. The CDR3 DNA is TGTGCCAGCAGTTACCTTGGATCGCAAGATACGCAGTATTTT.

The V and J genes are TRBV2 and TRBJ2-7; 7 bases are shared with TRBD1. CDR3 length: 12 residues. Germline CDR1 is SNHLY and CDR2 is FYNNEI. The V gene end was trimmed by 5 bases and the J gene end by 6 bases; junction bases not matched to a gene: 4. CDR3 residues: CASSPRQGEQYF. CDR3 nucleotide sequence: TGTGCCAGCAGTCCAAGACAGGGCGAGCAGTACTTC.

DNA of the CDR3: TGTGCCAGCAGCCTCATGTACGAGCAGTACTTC. It is translated as CASSLMYEQYF. This chain connects TRBV6-6 to TRBJ2-7; D call uncertain. The CDR3 consists of 11 residues. Trimming cost V 6 bases and J 4 bases, with 7 bases left between them. CDR1 is MNHNY, CDR2 SVGAGI, per germline (reference sequence).

The chain is built from TRBV7-2 and TRBJ1-5, with D perhaps TRBD1 (6 bases). The V and J ends lost 1 base and 2 bases respectively, with 9 bases between them. This CDR3 is 15 amino acids long. Germline-derived CDR1 and CDR2 are SGHTA and FQGNSA. The CDR3 reads CASSLGAGGNQPQHF. CDR3 nucleotides: TGTGCCAGCAGCTTAGGGGCAGGGGGCAATCAGCCCCAGCATTTT.

The V call is TRBV7-3, the J call TRBJ1-1; D is ambiguous. V was trimmed by 2 bases and J by 6 bases, leaving 10 bases between them. The V gene's germline CDR1 is SGHTA and CDR2 FQGTGA. The CDR3 covers 13 residues. The CDR3: CASSLVGQSEAFF. Here the CDR3 DNA reads TGTGCCAGCAGCTTAGTAGGGCAGTCTGAAGCTTTCTTT.

The chain is built from TRBV6-5 and TRBJ1-4; D call uncertain. Germline V gene data show CDR1 as MNHEY and CDR2 as SVGAGI. The CDR3 has 14 amino acids. V was trimmed by 3 bases and J by 8 bases, leaving 13 bases between them. The CDR3: CASSYNGVGEKLFF. As DNA, the CDR3 is TGTGCCAGCAGTTATAACGGAGTAGGCGAAAAACTGTTTTTT.

V and J are TRBV19 and TRBJ2-4; TRBD2 is a possible D gene (6 bases). Germline V gene sequence: CDR1 LNHDA, CDR2 SQIVND (reference sequence). V was cut by 9 bases and J by 1 base, with 13 bases left in between. The CDR3 is 14 residues long. Here the CDR3 DNA reads TGTGCCAGCGCCATGCGGGGTGCCAAAAACATTCAGTACTTC. The encoded protein is CASAMRGAKNIQYF.

V is TRBV19 and J is TRBJ2-7, with 7 positions matching TRBD2. This CDR3 comprises 17 residues. CDR1 is LNHDA and CDR2 is SQIVND in the germline V gene (reference sequence). V shed 5 bases and J 0 bases; nucleotides not matched to a gene: 13. The CDR3 region is CASSSLRRGKSSYEQYF. The CDR3 DNA sequence: TGTGCCAGTAGTTCTTTGCGGCGGGGGAAGAGCTCCTACGAGCAGTACTTC.

This chain connects TRBV5-1 to TRBJ2-5, with 9 bases fitting TRBD2. This CDR3 region has 17 residues. Per the germline V gene, CDR1 is SGHRS and CDR2 is YFSETQ. The ends lost 0 bases at V and 4 bases at J; junction bases unmatched: 10. The CDR3 loop is CASSLGAGGARSETQYF. CDR3 bases: TGCGCCAGCAGCTTGGGAGCGGGAGGAGCCAGATCAGAGACCCAGTACTTC.

V is TRBV5-4 and J is TRBJ2-3; the D call may be TRBD1 or TRBD2 (5 bases each). Germline V lookup: CDR1 SGHNT, CDR2 YYREEE (reference sequence). The CDR3 length is 16 residues. V lost 0 bases and J 2 bases, leaving 13 bases between the germline ends. As DNA, the CDR3 is TGTGCCAGCAGCTTGGGGGACCGACAAAACACAGATACGCAGTATTTT. Amino acids: CASSLGDRQNTDTQYF.

CDR3 region: CASSSDPRVNTIYF. CDR3 DNA sequence: TGTGCCAGCAGTTCGGACCCCCGGGTAAACACCATATATTTT. The genes are TRBV27 and TRBJ1-3; D not resolved. The CDR3 length is 14 residues. Trimming shortened V by 4 bases and J by 6 bases, and 13 bases separated the two germline ends. CDR1 is MNHEY and CDR2 is SMNVEV in the germline V gene (reference sequence).